A selection of T cell receptor beta chains follows, all from one sample in a study of glioma-infiltrating T cells after dendritic cell vaccination. This table comes from immunoSEQ multiplex PCR, and its TCRdb copy is limited to in-frame clones, with some not included. This sample carries 80,000 to 100,000 clones, roughly three quarters of them seen once, and the ten largest clones take about 6.5%. The specimen was blood, collected before dendritic cell vaccination. The receptors were sampled from a human donor with glioblastoma. The CDR3 runs from the conserved cysteine through the conserved F or W. A D gene is named only where the DNA matches it firmly. The size field is filled for only some rows; it gives once, few, many or a size class.

size	D	J	V	CDR3	DNA
-	-	TRBJ1-5	TRBV7-9	CASSLGTASNQPQHF	TGTGCCAGCAGCTTAGGGACAGCAAGCAATCAGCCCCAGCATTTT
few	-	TRBJ1-2	TRBV30	CAWSLRANYGYTF	TGTGCCTGGAGTCTACGGGCTAACTATGGCTACACCTTC
-	TRBD1	TRBJ2-7	TRBV5-1	CASSSWTGVLYEQYF	TGCGCCAGCAGCTCATGGACAGGGGTTCTCTACGAGCAGTACTTC
-	-	TRBJ2-2	TRBV10-3	CAISWASGELFF	TGTGCCATCAGCTGGGCGTCTGGGGAGCTGTTTTTT
-	TRBD1	TRBJ2-3	TRBV7-9	CASSSSDDRASTDTQYF	TGTGCCAGCAGCTCCAGTGATGACAGGGCTAGCACAGATACGCAGTATTTT
-	-	TRBJ1-2	TRBV7-8	CASSTRVDNYGYTF	TGTGCCAGCAGCACCAGGGTAGACAACTATGGCTACACCTTC
-	-	TRBJ2-1	TRBV27	CASRTPMRNEQFF	TGTGCCAGCAGGACCCCGATGCGGAATGAGCAGTTCTTC
-	TRBD2	TRBJ2-3	TRBV7-2	CAATGAGGTYTDTQYF	TGTGCCGCCACGGGGGCGGGAGGGACGTACACAGATACGCAGTATTTT
few	-	TRBJ1-6	TRBV10-1	CASSESLRNSPLHF	TGCGCCAGCAGTGAGTCGTTGAGAAATTCACCCCTCCACTTT
-	TRBD1	TRBJ2-2	TRBV7-8	CASSPYRGNTGELFF	TGTGCCAGCAGCCCCTACAGGGGTAACACCGGGGAGCTGTTTTTT
once	-	TRBJ1-2	TRBV28	CASSFSVYGYTF	TGTGCCAGCAGTTTCTCCGTCTATGGCTACACCTTC
-	-	TRBJ1-2	TRBV29-1	CSVVWQHYGYTF	TGCAGCGTTGTCTGGCAACACTATGGCTACACCTTC